The present T cell receptor beta chain was sequenced within a study of OX40 agonist ivuxolimab in advanced cancers. In the study overall: Enrolled patients in dose escalation had cancers that were hepatocellular carcinoma, melanoma, renal cell or head and neck cancer. Among those treated, three patients had partial responses, one with hepatocellular carcinoma and two with cutaneous melanoma. The group had a mean age of 60 years, ranged from about 20 to 80, and was just under 85% male. Study-level findings and limits: In the 0.1 to 3.0 mg/kg range, CD4+ and CD8+ blood T cells had expanded clonally by week 6.

With regard to this clone: The antigen is undetermined.

Profiled with immunoSEQ multiplex PCR; TCRdb holds only in-frame clones, not every one. The sample contains more than 80,000 clones, about 88% of which appear only once. CDR3 length: 15 amino acids. Germline values: CDR1 MGHRA, CDR2 YSYEKL. Trimming took off 5 bases at V and 3 bases at J, with 17 bases between the two ends. The sequenced sample was CD4+ or CD8+ T cells sorted from blood, obtained in a trial of the OX40 agonist ivuxolimab. This chain uses TRBV4-1 with TRBJ2-7; perhaps TRBD1 as D (6 bases). The clonotype comes from an adult with an advanced solid tumor such as melanoma, head and neck, liver or kidney cancer. CDR3 sequence reads: CASSNLGHLNYEQYF. The CDR3 DNA reads TGCGCCAGCAGCAACTTGGGACACCTAAACTACGAGCAGTACTTC.